The sequence of this T cell receptor beta chain was determined in a study of blood T cell repertoires in COVID-19. Study-level information: Samples taken during acute and convalescent COVID-19 were collected in the United States, Italy and Spain. The cDNA or gDNA used as material had been derived from T cells, B-cell-depleted T cells, or PBMCs.

This clone was counted a few times. Under the authors' procedure: Using reference gene primer amplification, nucleated cell counts were estimated. TCRdb's table, derived via immunoSEQ multiplex PCR, lists solely in-frame clones and lacks some. That table furnishes V, J and clone size, whereas the DNA furnished D and trimming. This table holds about 120,000 clones, roughly nine tenths found once. This receptor was obtained from a man in his 70s with active or convalescent COVID-19. The specimen sequenced was peripheral blood.

The CDR3 spells CASSLGKGGQPQHF. CDR3 nucleotides: TGTGCCAGTAGTCTCGGAAAAGGCGGTCAGCCCCAGCATTTT. The V gene is TRBV19, the J gene TRBJ1-5; D gene ambiguous. V dropped 5 bases and J dropped 6 bases, with 14 bases sitting between them. This CDR3 region has 14 residues. Germline assignment: CDR1 LNHDA and CDR2 SQIVND (reference sequence).